These 5 T cell receptor beta chains were all obtained from the same sample, sequenced in a study of T-cell reconstitution after alpha-beta-depleted transplantation in children. Preparation of the TCRbeta library used unique molecular identifiers. TCRdb used MiXCR to reprocess the PCR reads, holding one entry per CDR3 protein. The table records about 200,000 distinct CDR3 sequences, approximately 14% of them present only once. Material: PBMCs from the stem cell graft donor, obtained from the stem cell graft. These receptor sequences come from a human donor who donated a stem cell graft to a child with acute lymphoblastic leukemia.

This clonotype came up a few times. The chain joins TRBV20-1 to TRBJ2-3, with a weak D call TRBD2 (6 bases). V dropped 6 bases and J dropped 0 bases, with 19 bases sitting between them. Germline CDR1 is DFQATT and CDR2 is SNEGSKA (reference sequence). CDR3 size: 16 residues. The CDR3 reads CSAGSGTALSTDTQYF. Here the CDR3 DNA reads TGCAGTGCAGGTAGCGGCACAGCGTTAAGCACAGATACGCAGTATTTT.

This clonotype was seen ten or more times. The gene calls are TRBV10-3 and TRBJ2-7; D not certain. Trimming left V 2 bases short and J 4 bases short, with 6 bases between. CDR3 length: 12 amino acids. Germline-derived CDR1 and CDR2 are ENHRY and SYGVKD. The CDR3 spells CAISEEGYEQYF. The CDR3 DNA is TGTGCCATCAGTGAGGAAGGGTACGAGCAGTACTTC.

This clonotype was seen only a few times. The genes are TRBV10-3 and TRBJ1-2; TRBD1 agrees at 10 bases. The CDR3 sequence is 14 residues long. CDR1 and CDR2 (germline): ENHRY, SYGVKD. J was trimmed by 7 bases and V by 2 bases; bases with no gene match: 4. CDR3 amino acids: CAISEGQGGLGYTF. In DNA, the CDR3 is TGTGCCATCAGTGAGGGACAGGGGGGTCTTGGCTACACCTTC.

This clonotype occurred many times. This rearrangement joins TRBV18 to TRBJ1-6; tentatively, D is TRBD1 (5 bases). There are 15 residues in the CDR3. Between the trimmed V and J ends, which lost 4 bases and 5 bases, there was a span of 12 bases. The germline V gene encodes CDR1 KGHSH and CDR2 LQKENI. The CDR3 DNA reads TGTGCCAGCTCACTGGGACGGAAAAATAATTCACCCCTCCACTTT. Protein: CASSLGRKNNSPLHF.

The chain uses TRBV30 and TRBJ2-2; D is uncertain. V was trimmed by 3 bases and J by 7 bases, leaving 9 bases between them. The CDR3 has 12 residues. Germline V CDR1 and CDR2: GTSNPN, SVGIG (reference sequence). CDR3 nucleotide sequence: TGTGCCTGGAGGGGTCACTTCGGGGAGCTGTTTTTT. It is translated as CAWRGHFGELFF.